This TCR beta chain appears in the sequencing data of a study of blood T cell repertoires in COVID-19. Study in general: Sites in the United States, Italy and Spain provided acute and convalescent COVID-19 samples. From T cells, B-cell-depleted T cells, or PBMCs came the material, which was cDNA or gDNA.

V shed 4 bases, J shed 0 bases, and the junction held 2 bases outside the gene matches. This CDR3 contains 14 residues. The germline V gene has CDR1 SGDLS and CDR2 YYNGEE. Per the study methods: Nucleated cell counts were estimated from reference gene primer amplification. Sequencing was performed with immunoSEQ multiplex PCR; in TCRdb, only in-frame clones are kept and a portion is missing. V, J and clone size were drawn from that table, and D and trimming were deduced from the DNA. The sample has roughly 330,000 clones, more than 70% seen once; the top ten hold about 1.2%. The V and J genes are TRBV9 and TRBJ2-3; 7 bases match TRBD2. Sequencing was done on a sample of peripheral blood. The sequence derives from a woman between 50 and 59 years old with acute or convalescent COVID-19. CDR3 loop: CASSRDYSTDTQYF. In DNA form, the CDR3 reads TGTGCCAGCAGCCGGGACTATAGCACAGATACGCAGTATTTT.